This T cell receptor (beta chain) originates from a study of cytomegalovirus exposure and HLA in healthy donors. On the study more broadly: Both the roughly 120 validation repertoires and the 600 to 700 first-cohort repertoires used the same platform, as reported by a later analysis.

To note about this clone: Its antigen is unknown.

Measured with immunoSEQ multiplex PCR; TCRdb has only the in-frame clones, and not every one. This sample yields more than 90,000 clones, of which roughly 88% are seen a single time; under 5% belongs to the top ten. Study-level findings and limits: In a later analysis, first-cohort TCR clusters were found to tend to co-occur in the roughly 120 validation repertoires. Rarity characterized most TCR sequences, yet some public TCRs appeared in many donors. The study flagged roughly 150 TCR beta chains as cytomegalovirus-associated.

CDR3 length equals 15 residues. The germline gives CDR1 GTSNPN, CDR2 SVGIG (reference sequence). J gave up 1 base and V 5 bases, and 6 bases lay outside the gene matches. Sequencing input: PBMCs. The TCR sequence derives from a man aged 18 to 30 in good health and CMV-seronegative. This chain joins TRBV30 and TRBJ1-3; 9 bases align to TRBD1. In nucleotides, the CDR3 is TGTGCCTGGGGACAGGGGTTCGCTTCTGGAAACACCATATATTTT. It specifies CAWGQGFASGNTIYF.